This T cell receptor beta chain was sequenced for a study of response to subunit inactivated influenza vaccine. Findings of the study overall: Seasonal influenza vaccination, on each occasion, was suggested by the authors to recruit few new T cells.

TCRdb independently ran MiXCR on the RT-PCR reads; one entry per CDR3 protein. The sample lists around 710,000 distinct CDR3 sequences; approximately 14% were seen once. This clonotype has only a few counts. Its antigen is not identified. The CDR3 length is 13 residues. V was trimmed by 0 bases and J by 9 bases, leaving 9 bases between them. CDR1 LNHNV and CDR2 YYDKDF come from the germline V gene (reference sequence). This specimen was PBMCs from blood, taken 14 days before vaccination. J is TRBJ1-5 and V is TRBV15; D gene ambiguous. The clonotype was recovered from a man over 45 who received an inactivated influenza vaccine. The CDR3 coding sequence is TGTGCCACCAGCAGAGATCGCGTGTCGCCCCAGCATTTT. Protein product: CATSRDRVSPQHF.